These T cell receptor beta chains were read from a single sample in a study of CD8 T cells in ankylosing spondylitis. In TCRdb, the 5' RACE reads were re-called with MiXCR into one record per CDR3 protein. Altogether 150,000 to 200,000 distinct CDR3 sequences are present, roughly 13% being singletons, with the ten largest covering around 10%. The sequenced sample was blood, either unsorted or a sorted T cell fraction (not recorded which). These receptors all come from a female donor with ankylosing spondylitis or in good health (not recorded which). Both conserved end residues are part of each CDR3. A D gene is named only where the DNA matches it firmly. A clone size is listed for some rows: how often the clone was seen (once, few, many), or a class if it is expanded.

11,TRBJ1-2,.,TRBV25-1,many,CASSAYYGYTF,TGTGCCAGCAGTGCGTACTATGGCTACACCTTC
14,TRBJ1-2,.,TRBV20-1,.,CSARSSPAGYGYTF,TGCAGTGCTAGGTCCAGCCCGGCGGGCTATGGCTACACCTTC
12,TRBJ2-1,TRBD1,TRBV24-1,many,CATSDPEDRWLF,TGTGCCACCAGTGATCCCGAGGACAGGTGGCTATTC
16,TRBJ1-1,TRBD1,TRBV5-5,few,CASSLDAGGAGTEAFF,TGTGCCAGCAGCTTGGATGCAGGGGGCGCGGGCACTGAAGCTTTCTTT
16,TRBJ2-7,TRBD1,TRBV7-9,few,CASPGQGFGETYEQYF,TGTGCCAGTCCGGGACAGGGGTTTGGCGAGACGTACGAGCAGTACTTC
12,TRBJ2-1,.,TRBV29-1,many,CSVELLSREQFF,TGCAGCGTTGAACTCCTGAGCAGGGAGCAGTTCTTC
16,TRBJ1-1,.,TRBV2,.,CASSPVGLGMNTEAFF,TGTGCCAGCAGCCCAGTGGGGTTAGGCATGAACACTGAAGCTTTCTTT
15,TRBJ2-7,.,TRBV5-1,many,CASSPFGGSSDEQYF,TGCGCCAGCAGCCCCTTCGGTGGAAGTAGCGACGAGCAGTACTTC
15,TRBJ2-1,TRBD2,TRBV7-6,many,CASTSSGTSYNEQFF,TGTGCCAGCACCAGTTCCGGGACTAGCTACAATGAGCAGTTCTTC
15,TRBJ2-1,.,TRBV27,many,CASSIGGLRGNEQFF,TGTGCCAGCAGCATCGGAGGGCTCCGGGGAAATGAGCAGTTCTTC
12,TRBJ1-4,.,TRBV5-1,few,CASSFRNEKLFF,TGCGCCAGCAGCTTCCGAAATGAAAAACTGTTTTTT
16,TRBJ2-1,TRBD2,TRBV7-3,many,CASSPWAGEAVNEQFF,TGTGCCAGCAGCCCATGGGCGGGAGAGGCCGTCAATGAGCAGTTCTTC
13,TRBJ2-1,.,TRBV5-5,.,CASSLNSLNEQFF,TGTGCCAGCAGCTTGAACAGCCTCAATGAGCAGTTCTTC
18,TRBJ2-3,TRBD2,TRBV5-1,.,CASSGGLAGGSLADTQYF,TGCGCCAGCAGCGGGGGACTAGCGGGAGGATCCCTGGCAGATACGCAGTATTTT
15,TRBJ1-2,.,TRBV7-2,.,CASSLAWSEGSGYTF,TGTGCCAGCAGCTTAGCTTGGTCGGAGGGCTCTGGCTACACCTTC
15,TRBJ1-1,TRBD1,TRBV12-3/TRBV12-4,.,CASRPMTGLGTEAFF,TGTGCCAGCAGACCAATGACAGGGCTTGGAACTGAAGCTTTCTTT
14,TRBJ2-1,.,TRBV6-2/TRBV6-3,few,CASSRRDPRDEQFF,TGTGCCAGCAGTAGGCGGGACCCCAGGGATGAGCAGTTCTTC
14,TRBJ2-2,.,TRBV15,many,CATSWSLNTGELFF,TGTGCCACCAGTTGGTCGTTGAACACCGGGGAGCTGTTTTTT
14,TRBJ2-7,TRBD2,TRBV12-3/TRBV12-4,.,CASRRVAGSYEQYF,TGTGCCAGCAGGCGCGTAGCGGGGTCCTACGAGCAGTACTTC
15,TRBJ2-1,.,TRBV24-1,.,CATSDSRVRGNEQFF,TGTGCCACCAGTGATTCCAGGGTTCGCGGGAATGAGCAGTTCTTC
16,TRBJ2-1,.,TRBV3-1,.,CACSQDILWTYNEQFF,TGTGCCTGCTCCCAAGATATCCTTTGGACCTACAATGAGCAGTTCTTC
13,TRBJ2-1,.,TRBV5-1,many,CASSSLQGNEQFF,TGCGCCAGCAGCTCACTACAGGGAAATGAGCAGTTCTTC
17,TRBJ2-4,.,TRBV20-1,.,CSSRGEGTDTLADIQYF,TGCAGCTCCCGCGGGGAGGGGACAGACACCCTAGCTGACATTCAGTACTTC
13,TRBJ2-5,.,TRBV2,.,CASSARQGETQYF,TGTGCCAGCAGTGCCCGTCAGGGTGAGACCCAGTACTTC
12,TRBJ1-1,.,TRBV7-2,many,CASSYANTEAFF,TGTGCCAGCAGCTACGCGAACACTGAAGCTTTCTTT
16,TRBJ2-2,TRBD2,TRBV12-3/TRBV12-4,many,CASSPSSGRKTGELFF,TGTGCCAGCAGCCCATCTAGCGGGAGAAAGACCGGGGAGCTGTTTTTT
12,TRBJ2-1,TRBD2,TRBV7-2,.,CASSLAGGRRFF,TGTGCCAGCAGCTTAGCAGGCGGGAGGCGGTTCTTC
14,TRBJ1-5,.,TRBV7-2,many,CASSRLGGSQPQHF,TGTGCCAGCAGCCGACTAGGAGGGAGTCAGCCCCAGCATTTT
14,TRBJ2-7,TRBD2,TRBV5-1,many,CASSLGTSGYEQYF,TGCGCCAGCAGCTTGGGGACTAGCGGCTACGAGCAGTACTTC
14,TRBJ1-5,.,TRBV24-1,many,CATSATGLPQPQHF,TGTGCCACCAGTGCAACAGGGTTACCCCAGCCCCAGCATTTT
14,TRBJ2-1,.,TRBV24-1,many,CATSPPTVDNEQFF,TGTGCCACCAGCCCGCCGACAGTCGACAATGAGCAGTTCTTC
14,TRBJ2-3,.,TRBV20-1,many,CSARRPTQPDTQYF,TGCAGTGCTAGACGACCGACCCAGCCAGATACGCAGTATTTT
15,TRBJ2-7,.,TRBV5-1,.,CASSDDGLATYEQYF,TGCGCCAGCAGCGATGATGGGCTTGCCACCTACGAGCAGTACTTC
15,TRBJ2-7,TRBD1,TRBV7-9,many,CASSLARDRGYEQYF,TGTGCCAGCAGCTTAGCGAGGGACAGGGGTTACGAGCAGTACTTC
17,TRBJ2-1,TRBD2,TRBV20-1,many,CSARDRGTSGSRNEQFF,TGCAGTGCTAGAGATCGGGGGACTAGCGGGAGTCGCAATGAGCAGTTCTTC
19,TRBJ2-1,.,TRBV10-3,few,CAISESSGRGLAGNNEQFF,TGTGCCATCAGTGAGTCGTCTGGCAGGGGGCTAGCGGGAAACAATGAGCAGTTCTTC
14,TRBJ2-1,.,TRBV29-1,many,CSVGGGGKTNEQFF,TGCAGCGTTGGAGGGGGCGGGAAAACCAATGAGCAGTTCTTC
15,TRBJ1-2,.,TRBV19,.,CASSTHDRHLYGYTF,TGTGCCAGTAGTACCCACGACAGACACCTCTATGGCTACACCTTC
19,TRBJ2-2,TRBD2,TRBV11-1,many,CASSLAATSGNTFTGELFF,TGTGCCAGCAGCTTAGCCGCGACTAGCGGGAATACGTTCACCGGGGAGCTGTTTTTT
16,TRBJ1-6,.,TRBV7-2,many,CASSLEVSRHNSPLHF,TGTGCCAGCAGCTTAGAGGTTAGCCGACATAATTCACCCCTCCACTTT
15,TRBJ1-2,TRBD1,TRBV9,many,CASSAAQGEPYGYTF,TGTGCCAGCAGCGCGGCACAGGGGGAACCATATGGCTACACCTTC
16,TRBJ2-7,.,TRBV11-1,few,CASSKSSRRRFYEQYF,TGTGCCAGCAGCAAATCTTCTAGACGGAGATTCTACGAGCAGTACTTC
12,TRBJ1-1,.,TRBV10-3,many,CAIRSGATEAFF,TGTGCCATCCGATCAGGGGCCACTGAAGCTTTCTTT
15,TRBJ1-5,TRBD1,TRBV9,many,CASSPTGTGGQPQHF,TGTGCCAGCAGCCCGACCGGGACAGGGGGTCAGCCCCAGCATTTT
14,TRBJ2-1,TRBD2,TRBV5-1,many,CASGTSGIHNEQFF,TGCGCCAGCGGGACTAGCGGGATTCACAATGAGCAGTTCTTC
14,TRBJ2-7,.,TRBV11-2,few,CASSSGFSSYEQYF,TGTGCCAGCAGCTCCGGGTTTAGCTCCTACGAGCAGTACTTC
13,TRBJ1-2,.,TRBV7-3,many,CASSEGFGYGYTF,TGTGCCAGCAGCGAGGGGTTCGGCTATGGCTACACCTTC
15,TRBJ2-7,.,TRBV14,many,CASSQGVHSTYEQYF,TGTGCCAGCAGCCAAGGAGTGCACAGCACCTACGAGCAGTACTTC
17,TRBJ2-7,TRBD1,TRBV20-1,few,CSARKGRGQLKIYEQYF,TGCAGTGCGCGAAAGGGTAGGGGGCAACTAAAGATCTACGAGCAGTACTTC
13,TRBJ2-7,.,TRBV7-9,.,CASSFFSTYEQYF,TGTGCCAGCAGCTTCTTCAGCACCTACGAGCAGTACTTC
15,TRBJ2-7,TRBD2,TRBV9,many,CASSVEGGVDYEQYF,TGTGCCAGCAGCGTAGAGGGAGGGGTGGACTACGAGCAGTACTTC
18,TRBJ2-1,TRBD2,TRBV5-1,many,CASSLWPGTSGGRNEQFF,TGCGCCAGCAGCTTGTGGCCGGGGACTAGCGGAGGCAGGAATGAGCAGTTCTTC